This TCR beta chain is from a study of blood T cell repertoires in COVID-19. Sequencing was performed with immunoSEQ multiplex PCR; in TCRdb, only in-frame clones are kept and a portion is missing. The sample has 250,000 or so clones; 80% to 90% are singletons. The CDR3 runs 14 residues. V was trimmed by 3 bases and J by 5 bases, leaving 13 bases between them. CDR1 and CDR2 (germline): SGHDN, FVKESK. Sample: PBMCs or T cells enriched from blood (not recorded which). The clonotype originates from a young woman who had been exposed to COVID-19. The V call is TRBV14, the J call TRBJ1-1, with TRBD1 as a possible D gene (6 bases). The CDR3 spells CASSQYRTETEAFF. Here the CDR3 DNA reads TGTGCCAGCAGCCAGTATCGGACAGAGACTGAAGCTTTCTTT.